A single sample gave rise to the 17 T cell receptor beta chains below, sequenced in a study of Tregs in tolerant kidney transplant recipients. Related graft donors supplied nonmyeloablative bone marrow transplants, and mixed chimerism was transient. TCRdb's copy holds only in-frame clones and misses some; the assay was immunoSEQ multiplex PCR. The sample's table shows about 16,000 clones. The starting material was CD4+ T cells from blood (PBMCs), obtained 12 months after the transplant. These receptors all stem from a human patient who received a combined kidney and bone marrow transplant. Some of the T cells might come from the graft donor.

As to this clone: The read falls 3 residues short of the CDR3 end, and the missing part is taken from the germline J gene. V gene TRBV6-4 combines with J gene TRBJ2-3; no reliable D call. The V end was cut by 4 bases, the J end by 5 bases, with 4 bases between. The CDR3 runs 11 residues. The V gene's germline CDR1 is MRHNA and CDR2 SNTAGT. CDR3 residues: CASSVGDTQYF. The CDR3 bases that were read are TGTGCCAGCAGTGTCGGAGATACG.

Details on this clone: The sequence runs out 3 residues before the end of the CDR3; the remainder is reconstructed from the germline J gene. J is TRBJ1-5 and V is TRBV20-1; tentative D call: TRBD1 (6 bases). This CDR3 is built from 14 residues. CDR1 DFQATT and CDR2 SNEGSKA come from the germline V gene (reference sequence). Trimming cost V 6 bases and J 3 bases, with 15 bases left between them. CDR3 DNA, as far as it was read: TGCAGTGCGAGCCCCACAGGGATCAATCAGCCC. It is translated as CSASPTGINQP. The complete CDR3 sequence is CSASPTGINQPQHF.

A remark on this clone: The CDR3 end is not reached by the read, which stops 3 residues before it; the germline J gene fills it in. This sequence joins TRBV20-1 and TRBJ1-3; 7 nucleotides agree with TRBD1. The CDR3 spans 15 residues. V was pared by 6 bases and J by 3 bases, with 11 bases of the junction left unmatched. Looked up from germline, CDR1 is DFQATT and CDR2 is SNEGSKA (reference sequence). The CDR3 is CSAFRQGYNGNTIYF. The CDR3 DNA, read in part, is TGCAGTGCCTTCCGACAGGGTTACAATGGAAACACC.

Remarks on this clone: The read gets to within 3 residues of the CDR3 end, and the germline J gene fills in the rest. The V and J genes are TRBV18 and TRBJ2-2; TRBD1 might be the D (5 bases). Germline loops: CDR1 KGHSH, CDR2 LQKENI. Trimming shortened V by 3 bases and J by 6 bases, and 14 bases separated the two germline ends. This CDR3 has 15 amino acids. The CDR3 loop is CASSPRQSRAGELFF. The CDR3 DNA, read in part, is TGTGCCAGCTCACCTAGACAGTCCCGGGCCGGGGAG.

According to its frequency, this clone is medium-sized (0.01 to 0.1%). Read sequence stops 3 residues before the CDR3 end, and the germline J gene provides the missing end. The rearrangement joins TRBV5-4 to TRBJ1-2, with unresolved D. Germline lookup yields CDR1 SGHNT and CDR2 YYREEE (reference sequence). V was shortened by 0 bases and J by 3 bases, with 6 bases between the two germline ends. The CDR3 runs to 13 residues. Incomplete CDR3 DNA: TGTGCCAGCAGCTTGGACAGAGACTATGGC. As protein: CASSLDRDYG. The CDR3 in its entirety is CASSLDRDYGYTF.

Considering frequency, this clone is medium-sized. The read gets to within 3 residues of the CDR3 end, and the germline J gene fills in the rest. The rearrangement joins TRBV5-5 to TRBJ1-5; the D gene is possibly TRBD1 (5 bases). Germline lookup yields CDR1 SGHKS and CDR2 YYEKEE (reference sequence). The V and J ends lost 5 bases and 7 bases respectively, with 19 bases between them. This CDR3 contains 15 residues. Incomplete CDR3 DNA: TGTGCCAGCAGTTTTACGCAGGGTTTGGGGCAGCCC. Translating it yields CASSFTQGLGQP. The complete CDR3 reads CASSFTQGLGQPQHF. Supplemented by reference TRBV5-5 and TRBJ1-5, the full variable domain reads DAGVTQSPTHLIKTRGQQVTLRCSPISGHKSVSWYQQVLGQGPQFIFQYYEKEERGRGNFPDRFSARQFPNYSSELNVNALLLGDSALYLCASSFTQGLGQPQHFGDGTRLSIL.

This clone is labeled medium-sized based on frequency. Read data end 3 residues before the CDR3 end; the end is taken from the germline J gene. This chain uses TRBV5-1 with TRBJ2-6, with D possibly matching TRBD1 (7 bases). Germline loops: CDR1 SGHRS, CDR2 YFSETQ. V shed 0 bases and J shed 0 bases, with 13 bases lying between them. The CDR3 contains 18 residues. The DNA read from the CDR3 is TGCGCCAGCAGCTTGGGCCAGGGGGGCCACTCTGGGGCCAACGTC. Translating it yields CASSLGQGGHSGANV. The entire CDR3 reads CASSLGQGGHSGANVLTF.

Considering frequency, this clone is medium-sized. The CDR3 extends 3 residues past the end of the read, so its final part is completed from the germline J gene. The J gene is TRBJ2-7, the V gene TRBV5-1, with D perhaps TRBD1 (6 bases). This CDR3 contains 15 residues. V lost 4 bases and J lost 0, with 14 bases in between. The germline V gene has CDR1 SGHRS and CDR2 YFSETQ. This chain's CDR3 is CASSLGTPGSYEQYF. The sequenced CDR3 bases are TGCGCCAGCAGCCTGGGGACACCCGGCTCCTACGAG.

Details on this clone: The CDR3 end falls 3 residues outside the read, so it is completed with the germline J gene. V is TRBV14 and J is TRBJ2-1; TRBD2 aligns across 8 bases. Looked up from germline, CDR1 is SGHDN and CDR2 is FVKESK. There are 15 residues in the CDR3. V lost 4 bases, J lost 8 bases, and 10 bases stayed unmatched. The CDR3 is CASSLAGLLSDEQFF. The CDR3 DNA, read in part, is TGTGCCAGCAGCCTAGCGGGACTTTTGTCGGATGAG.

As regards this clone: The sequence runs out 3 residues before the end of the CDR3; the remainder is reconstructed from the germline J gene. This chain uses TRBV6-2 or TRBV6-3 with TRBJ2-7; D gene unclear. The V end lost 6 bases, the J end lost 5 bases, and 11 bases lay between the germline ends. Germline V gene lookup returns CDR1 MNHEY and CDR2 SVGEGT. The CDR3 is 12 residues long. Partial CDR3 DNA: TGTGCCAGCAGCGCGACTGAGGACGAG. Its translation is CASSATEDE. The CDR3 reads in full as CASSATEDEQYF.

Worth noting for this clone: Sequencing ends 3 residues short of the CDR3 end; the germline J gene provides the rest. The chain carries TRBV4-1 and TRBJ1-4, with D possibly TRBD1 on 6 matching bases. This CDR3 has 15 amino acids. Germline values: CDR1 MGHRA, CDR2 YSYEKL. Trimming shortened V by 4 bases and J by 8 bases, and 17 bases separated the two germline ends. The CDR3 sequence: CASSRIPGHREKLFF. Incomplete CDR3 DNA: TGCGCCAGCAGCCGTATACCGGGACACAGAGAAAAA.

Measured by frequency, this clone is medium-sized. Read data end 3 residues before the CDR3 end; the end is taken from the germline J gene. The V gene is TRBV20-1, the J gene TRBJ2-4; D is unresolved. Trimming took off 3 bases at V and 6 bases at J, with 12 bases between the two ends. The CDR3 extends over 13 amino acids. Germline V CDR1 and CDR2: DFQATT, SNEGSKA (reference sequence). CDR3 DNA, as far as it was read: TGCAGTGCTAGTCCCGCAGTAAGAAACATT. Amino acids: CSASPAVRNI. The entire CDR3 sequence reads CSASPAVRNIQYF.

The sequenced CDR3 bases are TGCGCCAGCAGTTCAGGACAGGCACAAGAGACC. Its translation: CASSSGQAQET. The CDR3, in full, reads CASSSGQAQETQYF. The chain employs TRBV5-1 and TRBJ2-5, with 7 nucleotides matching TRBD1. Sequencing ends 3 residues short of the CDR3 end; the germline J gene provides the rest. V lost 5 bases to trimming and J lost 2 bases; unmatched junction nucleotides: 6. CDR1 is SGHRS and CDR2 is YFSETQ in the germline V gene. The CDR3 runs to 14 residues.

This clone is deemed medium-sized by its frequency. The read stops 3 residues short of the end of the CDR3; the missing end is completed from the germline J gene. The chain combines TRBV20-1 with TRBJ2-7; TRBD1 is a possible D gene (8 bases). Germline V gene lookup returns CDR1 DFQATT and CDR2 SNEGSKA (reference sequence). This CDR3 is 12 amino acids long. Trimming stripped 6 bases from V and 6 bases from J, with 15 bases between. CDR3 bases read: TGCAGTGCCGTACAGGGGGGGAGCGAG. The encoded protein is CSAVQGGSE. The CDR3 in full is CSAVQGGSEQYF.

With respect to this clone: The observed sequence ends 3 residues before the CDR3 terminus, with the missing tail filled in from the germline J gene. This rearrangement joins TRBV7-6 to TRBJ2-3, with 11 bases that match TRBD2. CDR1 is SGHVS and CDR2 is FNYEAQ in the germline V gene. CDR3 length equals 16 residues. The junction had 4 bases not matched to a gene; V was cut back by 0 bases and J by 5 bases. The part of the CDR3 DNA that was read is TGTGCCAGCAGCTTAGCTAGCGGGAGGGCCTTAGATACG. This codes for CASSLASGRALDT. The entire CDR3 protein reads CASSLASGRALDTQYF.

Considering frequency, this clone is medium-sized. The read stops 3 residues short of the end of the CDR3; the missing end is completed from the germline J gene. This chain links TRBV5-1 with TRBJ2-5; 8 bases map to TRBD2. There are 15 residues in the CDR3. The ends lost 3 bases at V and 5 bases at J; junction bases unmatched: 9. Germline CDR1 SGHRS, CDR2 YFSETQ. This chain's CDR3 is CASSSSGSGWETQYF. The DNA read from the CDR3 is TGCGCCAGCAGCTCAAGCGGGAGCGGGTGGGAGACC.

Note on this clone: The read finishes 3 residues shy of the CDR3 end, and the germline J gene is used to complete it. The chain is built from TRBV19 and TRBJ2-2; 8 bases map to TRBD1. Trimming at V came to 2 bases and at J to 7 bases, leaving 3 bases not matched to a gene. The CDR3 contains 14 residues. Germline V CDR1 and CDR2: LNHDA, SQIVND (reference sequence). CDR3 protein: CASSIQGAGGELFF. Incomplete CDR3 DNA: TGTGCCAGTAGTATACAGGGGGCAGGCGGGGAG.